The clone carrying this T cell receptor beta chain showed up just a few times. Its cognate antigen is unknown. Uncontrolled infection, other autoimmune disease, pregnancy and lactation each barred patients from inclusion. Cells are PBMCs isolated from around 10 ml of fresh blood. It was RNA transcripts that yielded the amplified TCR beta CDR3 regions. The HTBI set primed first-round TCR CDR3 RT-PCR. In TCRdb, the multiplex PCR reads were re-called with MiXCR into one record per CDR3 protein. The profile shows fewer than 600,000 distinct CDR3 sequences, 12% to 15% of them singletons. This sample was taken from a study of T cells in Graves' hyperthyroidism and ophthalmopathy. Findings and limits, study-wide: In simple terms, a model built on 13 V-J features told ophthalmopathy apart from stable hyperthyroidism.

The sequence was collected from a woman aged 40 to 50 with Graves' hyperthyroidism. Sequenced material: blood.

CDR3 in amino acids: CASRPDRAGNTEAFF. CDR3 nucleotide sequence: TGTGCCAGCAGACCTGACAGGGCCGGAAACACTGAAGCTTTCTTT. The chain uses TRBV7-2 and TRBJ1-1, with 7 bases aligning to TRBD1. The CDR3 runs 15 residues. The junction had 9 bases not matched to a gene; V was cut back by 6 bases and J by 2 bases. From germline, CDR1 is SGHTA and CDR2 FQGNSA.